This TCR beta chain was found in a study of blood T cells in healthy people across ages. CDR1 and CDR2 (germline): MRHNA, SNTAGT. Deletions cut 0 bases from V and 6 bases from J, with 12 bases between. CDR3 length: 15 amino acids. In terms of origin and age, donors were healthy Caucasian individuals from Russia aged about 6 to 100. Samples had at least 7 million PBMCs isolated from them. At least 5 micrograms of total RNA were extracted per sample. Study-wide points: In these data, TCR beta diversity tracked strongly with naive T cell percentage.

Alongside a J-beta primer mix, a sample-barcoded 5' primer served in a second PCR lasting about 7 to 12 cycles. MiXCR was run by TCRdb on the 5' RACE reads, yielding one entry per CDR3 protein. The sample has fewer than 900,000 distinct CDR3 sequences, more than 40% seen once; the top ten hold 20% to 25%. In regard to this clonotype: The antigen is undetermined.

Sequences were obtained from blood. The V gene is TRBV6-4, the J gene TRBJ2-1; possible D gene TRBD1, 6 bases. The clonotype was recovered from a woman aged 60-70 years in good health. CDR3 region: CASSDSGQTPNEQFF. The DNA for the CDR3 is TGTGCCAGCAGTGACTCTGGACAGACTCCCAATGAGCAGTTCTTC.